This TCR beta chain comes out of a study of OX40 agonist ivuxolimab in advanced cancers. About the research overall: The eligibility criteria allowed prior anti-PD-1, anti-PD-L1 or anti-CTLA-4 therapy, and about 40% had some. General study results and limits: Partial responders at 0.1-3.0 mg/kg had among the lowest clonal expansion. At doses 0.1 to 3.0 mg/kg, CD4+ and CD8+ clones expanded.

Some clones are missing from TCRdb's copy, which holds only in-frame ones; the method was immunoSEQ multiplex PCR. Of 30,000 to 40,000 clones listed, 65% to 90% are singletons. About this clone: Its antigen is currently unknown.

It was autoimmune disease history or systemic immunosuppression that excluded patients. Losses at the gene ends were 3 bases for V and 4 bases for J; bases not matched to a gene: 8. This CDR3 has 16 amino acids. This sequence was found in an adult with an advanced solid tumor such as melanoma, head and neck, liver or kidney cancer. The sequencing used CD4+ or CD8+ T cells sorted from blood, collected in a trial of the OX40 agonist ivuxolimab. The genes are TRBV23-1 and TRBJ1-3; 8 nucleotides align to TRBD1. TRBV23-1 belongs to the ORF category, with a function that is uncertain. CDR3 nucleotides: TGCGCCAGCAGTCACCCGACAGGGGTATCAGGAAACACCATATATTTT. Translation gives CASSHPTGVSGNTIYF.